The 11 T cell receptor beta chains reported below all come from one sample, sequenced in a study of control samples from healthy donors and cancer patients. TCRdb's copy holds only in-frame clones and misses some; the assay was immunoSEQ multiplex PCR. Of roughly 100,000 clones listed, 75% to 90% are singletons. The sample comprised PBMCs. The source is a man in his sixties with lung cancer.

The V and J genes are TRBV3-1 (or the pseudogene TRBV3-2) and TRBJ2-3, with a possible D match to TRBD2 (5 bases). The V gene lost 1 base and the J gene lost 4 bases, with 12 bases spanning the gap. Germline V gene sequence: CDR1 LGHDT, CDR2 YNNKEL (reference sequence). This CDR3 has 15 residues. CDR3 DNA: TGTGCCAGCAGCCAAGCTAGCTTTGGCGCAGATACGCAGTATTTT. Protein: CASSQASFGADTQYF.

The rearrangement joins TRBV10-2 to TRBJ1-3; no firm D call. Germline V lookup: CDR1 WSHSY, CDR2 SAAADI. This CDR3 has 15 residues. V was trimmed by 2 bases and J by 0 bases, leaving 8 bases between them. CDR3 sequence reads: CASSEDGYSGNTIYF. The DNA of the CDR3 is TGCGCCAGCAGTGAGGACGGATACTCTGGAAACACCATATATTTT.

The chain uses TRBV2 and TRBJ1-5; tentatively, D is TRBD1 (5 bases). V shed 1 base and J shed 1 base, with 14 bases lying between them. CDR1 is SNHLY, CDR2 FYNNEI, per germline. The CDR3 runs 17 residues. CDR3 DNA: TGTGCCAGCAGTGAAGTCGGGGGGATCTTGAGCAATCAGCCCCAGCATTTT. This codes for CASSEVGGILSNQPQHF.

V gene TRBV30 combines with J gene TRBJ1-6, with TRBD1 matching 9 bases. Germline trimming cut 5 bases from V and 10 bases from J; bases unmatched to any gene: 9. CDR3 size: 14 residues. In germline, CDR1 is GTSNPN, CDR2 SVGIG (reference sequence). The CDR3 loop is CAWARDRVGSPLHF. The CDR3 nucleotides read TGTGCCTGGGCAAGGGACAGGGTAGGATCACCCCTCCACTTT.

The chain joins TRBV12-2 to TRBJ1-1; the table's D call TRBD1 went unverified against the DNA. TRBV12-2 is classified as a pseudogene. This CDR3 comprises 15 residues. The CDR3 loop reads CASSPIRDRGLGAFF. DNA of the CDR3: TGTGCAAGTTCCCCCATCCGGGACAGGGGGCTGGGAGCTTTCTTT.

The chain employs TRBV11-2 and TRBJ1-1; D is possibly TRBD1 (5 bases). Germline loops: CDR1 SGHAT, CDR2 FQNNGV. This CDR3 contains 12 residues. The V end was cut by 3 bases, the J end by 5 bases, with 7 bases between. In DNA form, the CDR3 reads TGTGCCAGCAGCTTGGGGGAAACTGAAGCTTTCTTT. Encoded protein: CASSLGETEAFF.

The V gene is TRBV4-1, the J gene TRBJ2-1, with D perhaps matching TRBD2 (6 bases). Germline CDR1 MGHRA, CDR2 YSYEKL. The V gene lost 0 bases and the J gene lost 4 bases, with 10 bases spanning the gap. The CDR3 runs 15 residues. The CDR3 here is CASSQDNRGYNEQFF. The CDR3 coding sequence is TGCGCCAGCAGCCAAGATAATCGGGGGTACAATGAGCAGTTCTTC.

CDR3: CASSRGQGAFGYTF. CDR3 nucleotide sequence: TGTGCCAGCAGCCGAGGACAGGGGGCGTTTGGCTACACCTTC. The chain uses TRBV7-8 and TRBJ1-2; 11 bases match TRBD1. CDR1 and CDR2 from the germline V gene are SGHVS and FQNEAQ. The CDR3 contains 14 residues. After removal of 5 bases from V and 7 bases from J, the junction contained 6 bases not matched to a gene.

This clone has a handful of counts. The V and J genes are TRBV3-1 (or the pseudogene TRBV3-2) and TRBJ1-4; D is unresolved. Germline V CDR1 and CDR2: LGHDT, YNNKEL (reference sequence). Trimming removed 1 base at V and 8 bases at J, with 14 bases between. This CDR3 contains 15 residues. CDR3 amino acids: CASSQGYLGNEKLFF. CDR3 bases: TGTGCCAGCAGCCAAGGGTATCTGGGAAACGAAAAACTGTTTTTT.

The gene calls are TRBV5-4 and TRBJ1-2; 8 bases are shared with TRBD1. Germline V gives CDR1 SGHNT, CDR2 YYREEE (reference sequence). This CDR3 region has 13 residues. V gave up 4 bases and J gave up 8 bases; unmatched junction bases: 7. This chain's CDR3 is CASSPGQGNGYTF. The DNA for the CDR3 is TGTGCCAGCAGCCCAGGACAGGGTAACGGCTACACCTTC. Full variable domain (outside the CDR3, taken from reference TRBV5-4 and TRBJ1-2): ETGVTQSPTHLIKTRGQQVTLRCSSQSGHNTVSWYQQALGQGPQFIFQYYREEENGRGNFPPRFSGLQFPNYSSELNVNALELDDSALYLCASSPGQGNGYTFGSGTRLTVV.

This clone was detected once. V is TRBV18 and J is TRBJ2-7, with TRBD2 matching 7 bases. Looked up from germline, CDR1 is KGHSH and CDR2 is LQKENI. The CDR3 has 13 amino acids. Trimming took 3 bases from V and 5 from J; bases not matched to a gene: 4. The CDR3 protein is CASSPTGGNEQYF. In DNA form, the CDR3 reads TGTGCCAGCTCACCTACGGGGGGAAACGAGCAGTACTTC.